One and the same sample provided the 14 T cell receptor beta chains below, sequenced in a study of shared clonotypes between healthy human individuals. Method: immunoSEQ multiplex PCR; TCRdb's copy keeps in-frame clones and lacks some. The sample holds about 1.5 million clones; approximately 96% are singletons and the top ten take roughly 1.2%. The specimen was naive CD4+ T cells sorted from blood. Subset given: CD45RA+ positively selected. These receptors all stem from a young man in good health.

CDR3: CASSLSRWGSEQYF. The CDR3 bases are TGTGCCAGCAGTTTATCGAGGTGGGGTTCCGAGCAGTACTTC. The chain links TRBV27 to TRBJ2-7; no clear D gene. The V gene's germline CDR1 is MNHEY and CDR2 SMNVEV (reference sequence). This CDR3 has 14 residues. V was pared by 0 bases and J by 6 bases, with 12 bases between.

This clone was seen a single time. The chain employs TRBV18 and TRBJ2-5; 9 positions agree with TRBD1. Germline values: CDR1 KGHSH, CDR2 LQKENI. The CDR3 spans 16 residues. V was clipped by 2 bases and J by 2 bases; unmatched bases: 6. The CDR3 sequence is CASSPRGTGKQETQYF. As DNA, the CDR3 is TGTGCCAGCTCACCAAGGGGGACAGGGAAACAAGAGACCCAGTACTTC.

V gene TRBV2 combines with J gene TRBJ2-3; D possibly uses TRBD1 or TRBD2 (5 bases each). Per germline, CDR1 SNHLY and CDR2 FYNNEI. V was shortened by 0 bases and J by 3 bases, with 16 bases between the two germline ends. CDR3 length: 17 residues. CDR3 sequence: CASSEALEGKRTDTQYF. The DNA of the CDR3 is TGTGCCAGCAGTGAAGCGCTTGAGGGGAAAAGGACAGATACGCAGTATTTT.

This chain connects TRBV28 to TRBJ2-3; D is perhaps TRBD1 or TRBD2 (6 bases each). The CDR3 consists of 15 residues. CDR1 is MDHEN and CDR2 is SYDVKM in the germline V gene. V lost 7 bases and J lost 2, with 16 bases in between. The CDR3 nucleotides read TGTGCCAGCATCTTAGGGGGAGGTTCCACAGATACGCAGTATTTT. Amino acid sequence: CASILGGGSTDTQYF.

This chain connects TRBV14 to TRBJ2-7; the D is unclear. CDR3 length equals 16 residues. Germline values: CDR1 SGHDN, CDR2 FVKESK. Between the trimmed V and J ends, which lost 0 bases and 3 bases, there was a span of 15 bases. In nucleotides, the CDR3 is TGTGCCAGCAGCCAAGATCTTTCAGGATGGGGCTACGAGCAGTACTTC. Translating it yields CASSQDLSGWGYEQYF.

The chain recombines TRBV7-2 with TRBJ2-4; no definite D call. V was cut by 1 base and J by 11 bases, with 15 bases left in between. The CDR3 runs 14 residues. The germline V gene has CDR1 SGHTA and CDR2 FQGNSA. The CDR3, as DNA: TGTGCCAGCAGCTTAGACGACCCTTTGGCCCTTCAGTACTTC. Translated, it gives CASSLDDPLALQYF.

The chain combines TRBV10-3 with TRBJ1-2, with unresolved D. Trimming shortened V by 4 bases and J by 6 bases, and 21 bases separated the two germline ends. Germline V CDR1 and CDR2: ENHRY, SYGVKD. The CDR3 runs 16 residues. The CDR3 sequence is CAISAPERSGYHGYTF. The DNA of the CDR3 is TGTGCCATCAGTGCCCCGGAACGAAGTGGGTATCATGGCTACACCTTC.

The V call is TRBV7-3, the J call TRBJ1-1; 7 positions match TRBD1. The CDR3 extends over 13 amino acids. CDR1 and CDR2 from the germline V gene are SGHTA and FQGTGA. The V segment lost 5 bases and the J segment 4 bases; nucleotides outside the gene matches: 4. CDR3 amino acids: CASSQRDSTEAFF. CDR3 bases: TGTGCCAGCAGCCAGAGGGACAGCACTGAAGCTTTCTTT.

The chain is built from TRBV28 and TRBJ2-7, with unresolved D. From germline, CDR1 is MDHEN and CDR2 SYDVKM. The CDR3 totals 13 residues. Trimming removed 2 bases at V and 1 base at J, with 6 bases between. CDR3 sequence reads: CASSLPVSYEQYF. CDR3 bases: TGTGCCAGCAGTTTACCGGTATCCTACGAGCAGTACTTC.

In this sample, this clone turned up once. This chain joins TRBV5-5 and TRBJ2-5, with D uncertain. V was cut by 1 base and J by 1 base, with 8 bases left in between. Per germline, CDR1 SGHKS and CDR2 YYEKEE (reference sequence). The CDR3 has 14 residues. The CDR3 reads CASSLRGPQETQYF. The CDR3 region has the DNA TGTGCCAGCAGCTTGAGAGGCCCCCAAGAGACCCAGTACTTC.

This chain links TRBV11-3 with TRBJ1-1; D unclear. In germline, CDR1 is SGHNT, CDR2 YENEEA. Trimming removed 0 bases from V and 3 bases from J, with 5 bases in between. CDR3 length: 13 residues. The CDR3 nucleotides read TGTGCCAGCAGCTTAGATAGGGACACTGAAGCTTTCTTT. Translation: CASSLDRDTEAFF.

The rearrangement links TRBV5-1 to TRBJ1-2; 7 positions match TRBD1. The CDR3 has 14 amino acids. CDR1 is SGHRS, CDR2 YFSETQ, per germline. Trimming at V came to 4 bases and at J to 6 bases, leaving 9 bases not matched to a gene. The CDR3 is CASSLEGAGDGYTF. The CDR3 DNA reads TGCGCCAGCAGCCTCGAGGGGGCAGGTGATGGCTACACCTTC.

The V and J genes are TRBV5-1 and TRBJ2-3; 10 bases fit TRBD2. Trimming at V came to 4 bases and at J to 3 bases, leaving 11 bases not matched to a gene. The CDR3 is 17 amino acids. The germline CDR1 and CDR2 sequences are SGHRS and YFSETQ. Here the CDR3 reads CASSPPLAGASTDTQYF. In DNA, the CDR3 is TGCGCCAGCAGCCCGCCGCTAGCGGGAGCATCTACAGATACGCAGTATTTT.

J is TRBJ2-6 and V is TRBV5-1, with D uncertain. V was cut by 0 bases and J by 2 bases, with 3 bases left in between. The germline V gene has CDR1 SGHRS and CDR2 YFSETQ. This CDR3 has 14 amino acids. The CDR3 sequence is CASSLDAGANVLTF. CDR3 DNA sequence: TGCGCCAGCAGCTTGGACGCTGGGGCCAACGTCCTGACTTTC.